The 28 T cell receptor beta chains in this list originate from one sample, sequenced in a study of T cell responses to AZD1222 COVID-19 vaccine. Clones were read by immunoSEQ multiplex PCR, and TCRdb kept only the in-frame ones, dropping some. This sample has approximately 80,000 clones, with roughly 85% found just once. Specimen: peripheral blood, collected 28 days after the second AZD1222 dose. The source is an adult who received the AZD1222 COVID-19 vaccine.

The chain links TRBV25-1 to TRBJ2-7; D gene uncertain. The V end was cut by 0 bases, the J end by 9 bases, with 6 bases between. Germline-derived CDR1 and CDR2 are MGHDK and SYGVNS. The CDR3 is 11 residues long. The CDR3 DNA sequence: TGTGCCAGCAGTGAATACTCGGTGCAGTACTTC. Its protein product is CASSEYSVQYF.

V usage is TRBV5-1 and J usage is TRBJ1-1, with TRBD1 identical over 9 bases. V gave up 2 bases and J gave up 0 bases; unmatched junction bases: 17. Germline values: CDR1 SGHRS, CDR2 YFSETQ. The CDR3 covers 20 residues. The CDR3 protein is CASSLNNPAGQGFMNTEAFF. The CDR3 DNA reads TGCGCCAGCAGCTTAAATAACCCTGCCGGACAGGGGTTCATGAACACTGAAGCTTTCTTT.

The chain employs TRBV28 and TRBJ1-2, with a possible D match to TRBD1 (6 bases). Per the germline V gene, CDR1 is MDHEN and CDR2 is SYDVKM. With 10 bases removed from V and 0 bases from J, the gap between germline ends came to 21 bases. The CDR3 has 16 amino acids. CDR3 residues: CATYMGAVRANYGYTF. In nucleotides, the CDR3 is TGTGCCACATACATGGGGGCAGTGAGAGCTAACTATGGCTACACCTTC.

This chain's CDR3 is CASRSGRSNEQYF. The CDR3 DNA reads TGTGCCAGCAGGTCAGGGAGGTCCAACGAGCAGTACTTC. This rearrangement joins TRBV3-1 (or the pseudogene TRBV3-2) to TRBJ2-7; TRBD2 might be the D (6 bases). Trimming took 6 bases from V and 5 from J, leaving 14 bases between them. This CDR3 contains 13 residues. The germline V gene has CDR1 LGHDT and CDR2 YNNKEL (reference sequence).

The gene calls are TRBV11-2 and TRBJ1-2; D is undetermined. This CDR3 has 17 residues. V gave up 0 bases and J gave up 2 bases, with 16 bases separating them. Germline values: CDR1 SGHAT, CDR2 FQNNGV. The CDR3, as DNA: TGTGCCAGCAGCTTAGACTCCCTTTTCCTCGAAAACTATGGCTACACCTTC. Protein: CASSLDSLFLENYGYTF. Full variable domain (outside the CDR3, taken from reference TRBV11-2 and TRBJ1-2): EAGVAQSPRYKIIEKRQSVAFWCNPISGHATLYWYQQILGQGPKLLIQFQNNGVVDDSQLPKDRFSAERLKGVDSTLKIQPAKLEDSAVYLCASSLDSLFLENYGYTFGSGTRLTVV.

This chain connects TRBV28 to TRBJ2-7; D remains ambiguous. The CDR3 sequence is 13 residues long. The germline V and J ends were trimmed by 6 bases and 2 bases, with 11 bases remaining between them. The germline gives CDR1 MDHEN, CDR2 SYDVKM. This chain's CDR3 is CASSIPLTYEQYF. In DNA, the CDR3 is TGTGCCAGCAGCATCCCACTAACCTACGAGCAGTACTTC.

This clone was observed a single time. The chain carries TRBV6-5 and TRBJ2-3; TRBD2 aligns across 7 bases. V shed 3 bases and J 2 bases; nucleotides not matched to a gene: 5. The CDR3 contains 15 residues. CDR1 and CDR2 from the germline V gene are MNHEY and SVGAGI. CDR3 DNA sequence: TGTGCCAGCAGTTATTCGGGGGGTTCCACAGATACGCAGTATTTT. It yields the protein CASSYSGGSTDTQYF.

The chain has TRBV28 and TRBJ1-1, with D maybe TRBD1 (6 bases). This CDR3 is built from 16 residues. Germline assignment: CDR1 MDHEN and CDR2 SYDVKM. Trimming pared 4 bases from V and 5 bases from J, leaving 20 bases between. The CDR3 DNA follows: TGTGCCAGCAGTTCCGCCTACAGGGAGATGGGTACTGAAGCTTTCTTT. Translating gives CASSSAYREMGTEAFF.

The chain is built from TRBV10-2 and TRBJ2-6; tentatively, D is TRBD2 (7 bases). Trimming pared 3 bases from V and 16 bases from J, leaving 19 bases between. The length of the CDR3 is 14 residues. Germline V gives CDR1 WSHSY, CDR2 SAAADI. The CDR3 DNA reads TGCGCCAGCAGTGAAACGGGGGGCCAGGGAGGTCTGACTTTC. The encoded protein is CASSETGGQGGLTF.

The V call is TRBV7-4, the J call TRBJ2-1; D is perhaps TRBD2 (6 bases). The ends were cut back, 7 bases at V and 8 bases at J, with 12 bases in the middle. The V gene's germline CDR1 is SGHVT and CDR2 SQSDAQ. This CDR3 comprises 12 residues. CDR3 bases: TGTGCCAGCATTCTGGGGGGACATGAGCAGTTCTTC. Translation: CASILGGHEQFF.

The genes are TRBV20-1 and TRBJ2-7; no clear D. Germline CDR1 is DFQATT and CDR2 is SNEGSKA (reference sequence). The V gene lost 0 bases and the J gene lost 3 bases, with 3 bases spanning the gap. This CDR3 is 11 amino acids long. The CDR3 DNA reads as TGCAGTGCTAGAGAAGACTACGAGCAGTACTTC. Its protein product is CSAREDYEQYF.

In this sample, this clone turned up many times. This sequence joins TRBV24-1 and TRBJ2-7; TRBD1 matches 12 bases. The V segment lost 8 bases and the J segment 4 bases; nucleotides outside the gene matches: 8. In germline, CDR1 is KGHDR, CDR2 SFDVKD. CDR3 size: 15 residues. The DNA of the CDR3 is TGTGCCACCAAGAGGCCGGGACAGGGGGCTTACGAGCAGTACTTC. This codes for CATKRPGQGAYEQYF.

This clone showed up just once. V is TRBV19 and J is TRBJ2-7, with a weak D call TRBD1 (5 bases). Trimming shortened V by 7 bases and J by 2 bases, and 15 bases separated the two germline ends. Germline CDR1 and CDR2: LNHDA and SQIVND (reference sequence). This CDR3 has 14 residues. DNA for the CDR3: TGTGCCAGTACCCCGACAGTTGGGGCCTACGAGCAGTACTTC. This sequence encodes CASTPTVGAYEQYF.

V and J are TRBV18 and TRBJ2-5; 9 bases map to TRBD1. Germline V lookup: CDR1 KGHSH, CDR2 LQKENI. The CDR3 consists of 14 residues. With V trimmed by 3 bases and J by 5 bases, 4 bases remained unmatched. The CDR3 spells CASSPTGGQETQYF. The CDR3, as DNA: TGTGCCAGCTCACCGACAGGGGGGCAGGAGACCCAGTACTTC.

CDR3: CAWQTGNTIYF. CDR3 bases: TGTGCCTGGCAAACTGGAAACACCATATATTTT. This chain joins TRBV30 and TRBJ1-3; D call uncertain. Germline values: CDR1 GTSNPN, CDR2 SVGIG (reference sequence). This CDR3 region has 11 residues. Trimming stripped 5 bases from V and 2 bases from J, with 4 bases between.

This sequence joins TRBV28 and TRBJ1-2; a possible D gene is TRBD1 (5 bases). The CDR3 sequence is 15 residues long. The V gene's germline CDR1 is MDHEN and CDR2 SYDVKM. Trimming cost V 7 bases and J 8 bases, with 23 bases left between them. The CDR3, as DNA: TGTGCCAGCACCCCCCTACAGGACCTAGAGGGCGGCTACACCTTC. Translation gives CASTPLQDLEGGYTF.

The V and J genes are TRBV18 and TRBJ1-2; 10 nucleotides agree with TRBD1. Germline V gives CDR1 KGHSH, CDR2 LQKENI. The CDR3 runs to 13 residues. The V segment lost 6 bases and the J segment 8 bases; nucleotides outside the gene matches: 6. For the CDR3, the DNA is TGTGCCAGCTCTTCGACAGGGGGCTTCGGCTACACCTTC. As protein: CASSSTGGFGYTF.

This clone occurred a few times. The chain uses TRBV6-2 or TRBV6-3 and TRBJ1-1; tentative D call: TRBD1 (5 bases). Trimming shortened V by 5 bases and J by 1 base, and 8 bases separated the two germline ends. Germline values: CDR1 MNHEY, CDR2 SVGEGT. The CDR3 has 13 amino acids. CDR3 coding DNA: TGTGCCAGCAGTGGCCAGGGGAACACTGAAGCTTTCTTT. This sequence encodes CASSGQGNTEAFF.

This chain links TRBV5-8 with TRBJ2-7, with a tentative D call TRBD1 (5 bases). Germline CDR1 and CDR2: SGHTS and YDEGEE. This CDR3 comprises 15 residues. Trimming took 1 base from V and 3 from J, leaving 14 bases between them. The CDR3 loop is CASSLFSQGGYEQYF. As DNA, the CDR3 is TGTGCCAGCAGCTTGTTCTCTCAGGGTGGCTACGAGCAGTACTTC.

The chain recombines TRBV28 with TRBJ2-5; 9 positions agree with TRBD1. This CDR3 spans 14 amino acids. Germline loops: CDR1 MDHEN, CDR2 SYDVKM. J lost 5 bases, V lost 6 bases, and 7 bases had no gene match. The CDR3: CASRAGTGWETQYF. The CDR3 region has the DNA TGTGCCAGCAGAGCAGGGACAGGGTGGGAGACCCAGTACTTC.

A word on this clone: A read error may account for a junction end that differs from germline. The rearrangement links TRBV24-1 to TRBJ2-2, with D perhaps assigned TRBD1 or TRBD2 (5 bases each). Germline lookup yields CDR1 KGHDR and CDR2 SFDVKD. CDR3 length equals 16 residues. The chain's CDR3 is CATSPPGPGTTGELFF. The CDR3 coding sequence is TGCGCCACCAGTCCCCCCGGGCCCGGGACGACCGGGGAGCTGTTTTTT.

The rearrangement joins TRBV7-2 to TRBJ2-1; the D is unclear. This CDR3 region has 13 residues. Deletions cut 2 bases from V and 7 bases from J, with 9 bases between. Germline CDR1 is SGHTA and CDR2 is FQGNSA. The CDR3 sequence: CASSLRVRNEQFF. The CDR3 region has the DNA TGTGCCAGCAGCTTAAGAGTGCGTAATGAGCAGTTCTTC. The full variable domain, in which reference TRBV7-2 and TRBJ2-1 provide the parts outside the CDR3, is GAGVSQSPSNKVTEKGKDVELRCDPISGHTALYWYRQSLGQGLEFLIYFQGNSAPDKSGLPSDRFSAERTGGSVSTLTIQRTQQEDSAVYLCASSLRVRNEQFFGPGTRLTVL.

V usage is TRBV27 and J usage is TRBJ1-6; D may be TRBD1 (6 bases). The CDR3 totals 16 residues. Germline V gives CDR1 MNHEY, CDR2 SMNVEV (reference sequence). Deletions cut 8 bases from V and 1 base from J, with 15 bases between. The CDR3 reads CASRGHDRSYNSPLHF. The DNA of the CDR3 is TGTGCCAGCCGGGGTCACGACAGGTCCTATAATTCACCCCTCCACTTT.

The V gene is TRBV4-2, the J gene TRBJ2-5; D not certain. Trimming removed 1 base at V and 5 bases at J, with 11 bases between. This CDR3 region has 14 residues. Per the germline V gene, CDR1 is LGHNA and CDR2 is YNFKEQ. CDR3 sequence reads: CASSQGEDMETQYF. DNA for the CDR3: TGTGCCAGCAGCCAAGGGGAAGACATGGAGACCCAGTACTTC.

This sequence joins TRBV28 and TRBJ2-7, with TRBD2 matching 7 bases. The CDR3 is 14 residues long. Germline V CDR1 and CDR2: MDHEN, SYDVKM. V lost 3 bases, J lost 4 bases, and 6 bases stayed unmatched. The CDR3 DNA follows: TGTGCCAGCAGTTTTAGGGAGGGCTTATACGAGCAGTACTTC. It is translated as CASSFREGLYEQYF.

The chain couples TRBV19 to TRBJ2-5; D might be TRBD2 (5 bases). Trimming stripped 9 bases from V and 1 base from J, with 12 bases between. The germline V gene encodes CDR1 LNHDA and CDR2 SQIVND (reference sequence). There are 13 residues in the CDR3. The CDR3: CASGGGTQETQYF. In nucleotides, the CDR3 is TGTGCCAGCGGAGGCGGAACCCAAGAGACCCAGTACTTC.

V and J are TRBV7-2 and TRBJ1-5; D remains unclear. CDR1 and CDR2 (germline): SGHTA, FQGNSA. V shed 2 bases and J shed 4 bases, with 6 bases lying between them. The CDR3 loop spans 13 amino acids. The CDR3 reads CASSLRQNQPQHF. The CDR3, as DNA: TGTGCCAGCAGCTTAAGGCAAAATCAGCCCCAGCATTTT.

The CDR3 protein is CASSSRGVGANVLTF. In nucleotides, the CDR3 is TGTGCCAGCAGCTCAAGGGGGGTCGGGGCCAACGTCCTGACTTTC. The chain employs TRBV11-2 and TRBJ2-6; D is perhaps TRBD1 or TRBD2 (6 bases each). The CDR3 is 15 residues long. Germline V gene sequence: CDR1 SGHAT, CDR2 FQNNGV. The ends were cut back, 4 bases at V and 4 bases at J, with 11 bases in the middle.